This TCR beta chain was captured by sequencing in a study of T-cell memory formation after mild COVID-19 (dated by TCRdb to about 2021). About the study as a whole: TCR sequence clusters from the two donors were largely donor specific. T-cell clones expanding and contracting after mild COVID-19 in a couple of donors were tracked by longitudinal TCRalpha and TCRbeta repertoire sequencing. Two young, previously healthy adult volunteers made up the cohort, one male and one female.

With regard to this clonotype: This receptor's antigen is unknown. No qualities accompany the bases; no much larger clone lies one base away.

Ficoll-Paque density gradient centrifugation was the method used to isolate PBMCs. Results the study describes overall, beyond this receptor: SARS-CoV-2 specificity of the second-wave clones peaking on day 37 was not confirmed. Contracting CD4+ clones appeared mostly in the CM and EM memory subsets, whereas CD8+ clones were enriched in EMRA. Clones that contracted from day 15 to 85 showed balanced CD4/CD8 phenotypes, whereas a second wave of clones that expanded from day 15 to 37 leaned towards CD4+. The detection of some responding clones in pre-infection memory suggests that pre-existing cross-reactive memory T cells joined the SARS-CoV-2 response. The study covered only two mild cases, and larger cohorts including severe cases with pre-infection samples were considered necessary.

As encoded in the germline V gene, CDR1 is MGHDK while CDR2 is SYGVNS. Trimming removed 2 bases from V and 7 bases from J; the gene matches leave 14 bases unexplained. Inclusive of the bounding cysteine and phenylalanine, the CDR3 is 18 residues long. Kept here is only the CDR3 DNA, which spans 54 bases and is read in frame from base 1. The run used an Illumina NovaSeq 6000. cDNA libraries for TCRalpha and TCRbeta were prepared by 5'RACE using constant-segment primers, with sample barcodes and unique molecular identifiers added. Trizol reagent was used to extract RNA from every sample. The libraries were amplified in two PCR steps, and the second step added a second sample barcode and Illumina TruSeq adapters. Libraries were sequenced on an Illumina NovaSeq with 2 x 150 bp paired-end reads. The study's processing was this. With migec v1.2.7, reads were demultiplexed and then collapsed into UMI-guided consensus sequences. With mixcr v2.1.11, UMI consensuses were aligned to TRA and TRB V and J templates and assembled into clonotypes. A clonotype was counted as expanded or contracted only when both edgeR and NoisET called the clonotype significant, with the noise models trained on biological replicates. For edgeR calls, a false discovery rate-adjusted p below 0.01 and a log2 fold-change threshold of 1 were applied. As an exploratory analysis of dynamics, max-normalized trajectories of the 1000 most abundant clonotypes were examined with PCA combined with hierarchical clustering. Separately sequenced CD4+ and CD8+ repertoires were used to assign the CD4 or CD8 phenotype of responding clones. Using fastp at Q25 and MiXCR, TCRdb reprocessed the public reads and kept productive beta chains. Each CDR3 protein appears once, grouped with its most common genes and DNA. Clone size and V and J calls follow TCRdb, not the original study. This sample holds about 140,000 distinct CDR3 sequences; about 15% were observed only once. Of the sample, 13% to 15% falls within the top ten clones.

The receptor was derived from an adult woman who had mild COVID-19 (a few samples of this study predate the infection). The sample titles of this study are shuffled in the database, so cell type and time point are left out; the donor was told from shared clones. The specimen sequenced was PBMCs or a T cell subset sorted from them (not recorded which). The chain is made from TRBV25-1 and TRBJ1-6; 7 central bases correspond to TRBD1. The CDR3 region reads CASSETMTGIVVNSPLHF. The sequenced DNA is TGTGCCAGCAGTGAAACAATGACAGGGATCGTAGTCAATTCACCCCTCCACTTT.